The 20 T cell receptor beta chains listed next were all sequenced from one sample in a study of blood T cell repertoires in COVID-19. Repertoires were generated with immunoSEQ multiplex PCR, while TCRdb's copy carries only in-frame clones and drops some. The table includes some 200,000 clones, 75% to 90% detected once. Specimen: PBMCs or T cells enriched from blood (not recorded which). These receptors all stem from a woman aged 30 to 39 who had recovered from COVID-19.

The chain links TRBV3-1 (or the pseudogene TRBV3-2) to TRBJ2-2; 9 bases are shared with TRBD2. The CDR3 extends over 16 amino acids. Looked up from germline, CDR1 is LGHDT and CDR2 is YNNKEL (reference sequence). The trim removed 1 base at V and 3 bases at J, leaving 3 bases unmatched. The DNA for the CDR3 is TGTGCCAGCAGCCAAGGCCTAGCGGGGTACACCGGGGAGCTGTTTTTT. Amino acids: CASSQGLAGYTGELFF.

The rearrangement joins TRBV27 to TRBJ1-5; D remains ambiguous. There are 13 residues in the CDR3. V gave up 2 bases and J gave up 6 bases, with 8 bases separating them. CDR1 MNHEY and CDR2 SMNVEV come from the germline V gene (reference sequence). CDR3 bases: TGTGCCAGCAGTTTAATGGCAGGTCAGCCCCAGCATTTT. Protein: CASSLMAGQPQHF.

This clone was observed a few times. The V gene is TRBV19, the J gene TRBJ1-5; 8 positions agree with TRBD1. Germline CDR1 and CDR2: LNHDA and SQIVND (reference sequence). CDR3 length: 15 amino acids. After removal of 5 bases from V and 5 bases from J, the junction contained 8 bases not matched to a gene. For the CDR3, the DNA is TGTGCCAGTAGTGTATCAGGGGGCGTAGATCAGCCCCAGCATTTT. Residues: CASSVSGGVDQPQHF. Variable domain in full (rest from reference TRBV19 and TRBJ1-5): DGGITQSPKYLFRKEGQNVTLSCEQNLNHDAMYWYRQDPGQGLRLIYYSQIVNDFQKGDIAEGYSVSREKKESFPLTVTSAQKNPTAFYLCASSVSGGVDQPQHFGDGTRLSIL.

V and J are TRBV4-2 and TRBJ2-4; D ambiguous. The CDR3 runs 14 residues. Germline assignment: CDR1 LGHNA and CDR2 YNFKEQ. V lost 1 base, J lost 5 bases, and 9 bases lay in between. CDR3 nucleotide sequence: TGTGCCAGCAGCCAAGCGCTAGAACAAAACATTCAGTACTTC. This codes for CASSQALEQNIQYF.

This rearrangement joins TRBV28 to TRBJ1-2; D perhaps matches TRBD1 (5 bases). The V gene's germline CDR1 is MDHEN and CDR2 SYDVKM. Deletions cut 6 bases from V and 2 bases from J, with 10 bases between. The CDR3 has 13 residues. The CDR3 region is CASRWGVNYGYTF. Written as DNA, the CDR3 is TGTGCCAGCAGGTGGGGGGTAAACTATGGCTACACCTTC.

The chain has TRBV4-2 and TRBJ2-7; D might be TRBD2 (5 bases). Between the trimmed V and J ends, which lost 6 bases and 1 base, there was a span of 16 bases. Germline CDR1 reads LGHNA; CDR2 reads YNFKEQ. The CDR3 covers 15 residues. The CDR3 loop is CASSSEGSRSYEQYF. Here the CDR3 DNA reads TGTGCCAGCAGTTCAGAGGGCAGCCGGTCCTACGAGCAGTACTTC.

The chain carries TRBV24-1 and TRBJ1-1; possibly TRBD1 for D (6 bases). The germline V and J ends were trimmed by 3 bases and 1 base, with 11 bases remaining between them. Germline V CDR1 and CDR2: KGHDR, SFDVKD. The CDR3 is made up of 15 amino acids. The CDR3 here is CATSDGRQANTEAFF. CDR3 bases: TGTGCCACCAGTGATGGTCGACAGGCGAACACTGAAGCTTTCTTT.

This clone was counted between two and nine times. V gene TRBV7-2 combines with J gene TRBJ2-5, with 7 bases that match TRBD1. The trim removed 5 bases at V and 1 base at J, leaving 7 bases unmatched. CDR1 SGHTA and CDR2 FQGNSA come from the germline V gene. This CDR3 has 15 amino acids. The CDR3 loop is CASSIQQGSQETQYF. The CDR3 region has the DNA TGTGCCAGCAGCATCCAACAGGGGTCCCAAGAGACCCAGTACTTC.

This chain uses TRBV11-2 with TRBJ2-3; TRBD2 matches at 10 bases. CDR3 length: 15 amino acids. Trimming took 5 bases from V and 1 from J; bases not matched to a gene: 3. Germline V gene lookup returns CDR1 SGHAT and CDR2 FQNNGV. CDR3 residues: CASSPLAGGTDTQYF. CDR3 DNA sequence: TGTGCCAGCAGCCCCCTAGCGGGGGGCACAGATACGCAGTATTTT.

This clone was seen a handful of times. CDR3 coding DNA: TGTGCCACCAGTGACCCTGTAGCGGTCTCCTACAATGAGCAGTTCTTC. This sequence encodes CATSDPVAVSYNEQFF. The genes are TRBV24-1 and TRBJ2-1, with D maybe TRBD2 (6 bases). The V gene lost 4 bases and the J gene lost 0 bases, with 12 bases spanning the gap. The CDR3 length is 16 residues. Germline CDR1 reads KGHDR; CDR2 reads SFDVKD.

The rearrangement joins TRBV2 to TRBJ1-2, with unresolved D. The V gene's germline CDR1 is SNHLY and CDR2 FYNNEI. The length of the CDR3 is 14 residues. The V end was cut by 4 bases, the J end by 4 bases, with 13 bases between. CDR3 nucleotides: TGTGCCAGCAGTGCTTCTGGCGGAGGCTATGGCTACACCTTC. Protein: CASSASGGGYGYTF.

The genes are TRBV10-3 and TRBJ1-6, with D unresolved. Germline V gene lookup returns CDR1 ENHRY and CDR2 SYGVKD. V lost 0 bases, J lost 0 bases, and 9 bases lay in between. CDR3 length equals 17 residues. Written as DNA, the CDR3 is TGTGCCATCAGTGAGTCTTTCGAGAGCTCCTATAATTCACCCCTCCACTTT. Protein sequence: CAISESFESSYNSPLHF.

The V gene is TRBV9, the J gene TRBJ2-1; 7 bases match TRBD2. In germline, CDR1 is SGDLS, CDR2 YYNGEE. V lost 0 bases to trimming and J lost 10 bases; unmatched junction nucleotides: 4. The CDR3 is 13 residues long. CDR3 nucleotide sequence: TGTGCCAGCAGCGTAGCAGGCGGGGGAGAGCAGTTCTTC. Protein product: CASSVAGGGEQFF.

This sequence joins TRBV12-5 and TRBJ2-3, with TRBD1 as a possible D gene (6 bases). Germline V gives CDR1 LGHNT, CDR2 FRNRAP. CDR3 length: 14 residues. Trimming left V 4 bases short and J 2 bases short, with 10 bases between. As DNA, the CDR3 is TGTGCTAGTGGTTCCGGGACATACACAGATACGCAGTATTTT. It specifies CASGSGTYTDTQYF.

V and J are TRBV4-3 and TRBJ2-5; 7 bases align to TRBD1. This CDR3 contains 16 residues. Germline V gene data show CDR1 as LGHNA and CDR2 as YSLEER. V was clipped by 4 bases and J by 4 bases; unmatched bases: 12. CDR3 sequence (DNA): TGCGCCAGCAGCCCAGGAAGTGCAGGGGGTTCAGAGACCCAGTACTTC. Protein product: CASSPGSAGGSETQYF.

The chain combines TRBV7-9 with TRBJ1-1, with no clear D. This CDR3 is built from 12 residues. In germline, CDR1 is SEHNR, CDR2 FQNEAQ (reference sequence). The ends were cut back, 4 bases at V and 1 base at J, with 4 bases in the middle. The CDR3 protein is CASSYRNTEAFF. The CDR3 DNA reads TGTGCCAGCAGCTACAGGAACACTGAAGCTTTCTTT.

V gene TRBV30 combines with J gene TRBJ1-1, with 11 bases aligning to TRBD1. The germline V gene has CDR1 GTSNPN and CDR2 SVGIG (reference sequence). There are 13 residues in the CDR3. After removal of 2 bases from V and 8 bases from J, the junction contained 4 bases not matched to a gene. Written as DNA, the CDR3 is TGTGCCTGGAGTAAGGACAGGGGGCGAGAAGCTTTCTTT. Protein product: CAWSKDRGREAFF.

This clone appeared a single time. This chain links TRBV6-5 with TRBJ1-1, with D uncertain. The V and J ends lost 8 bases and 11 bases respectively, with 24 bases between them. Germline-derived CDR1 and CDR2 are MNHEY and SVGAGI. This CDR3 spans 14 amino acids. The CDR3 coding sequence is TGTGCCAGCGAATCTCGTGGGCTACCCCGCGGGGCTTTCTTT. Translation: CASESRGLPRGAFF.

The V call is TRBV30, the J call TRBJ2-5, with D possibly being TRBD2 (5 bases). CDR1 is GTSNPN and CDR2 is SVGIG in the germline V gene (reference sequence). This CDR3 spans 14 amino acids. V lost 2 bases to trimming and J lost 5 bases, with 15 bases between them. CDR3 sequence: CAWSPPGMEETQYF. CDR3 nucleotide sequence: TGTGCCTGGAGTCCCCCCGGGATGGAGGAGACCCAGTACTTC.

The chain joins TRBV5-1 to TRBJ1-4; 8 bases match TRBD1. The length of the CDR3 is 16 residues. The ends lost 2 bases at V and 2 bases at J; junction bases unmatched: 5. Germline assignment: CDR1 SGHRS and CDR2 YFSETQ. The CDR3 DNA sequence: TGCGCCAGCAGCTTATCTGGACAGGGCACTAATGAAAAACTGTTTTTT. Translation: CASSLSGQGTNEKLFF.